This T cell receptor beta chain originates from a study of blood T cell repertoires in COVID-19. About the study: Specimens from acute and convalescent COVID-19 originated in the United States, Italy and Spain.

Trimming took 3 bases from V and 2 from J; bases not matched to a gene: 6. Per the germline V gene, CDR1 is KGHDR and CDR2 is SFDVKD. The CDR3 length is 16 residues. Recruits, aged roughly 18 to 100 years, lived in 24 US areas. In the authors' methods: Counts of nucleated cells, estimated from reference gene primer amplification, were obtained. Profiled with immunoSEQ multiplex PCR; TCRdb holds only in-frame clones, not every one. V, J and clone size are those of that table, while D and trimming were read from the DNA. Among 150,000 or so clones listed, 82% were seen once. The sequence came from a man in his 60s who had recovered from COVID-19. The sequenced sample consisted of PBMCs or T cells enriched from blood (not recorded which). The gene calls are TRBV24-1 and TRBJ2-1, with 7 bases fitting TRBD1. The chain's CDR3 is CATSDRGRGTYNEQFF. In DNA, the CDR3 is TGTGCCACCAGTGATCGGGGCAGGGGGACCTACAATGAGCAGTTCTTC.